The 10 T cell receptor beta chains listed next were all sequenced from one sample in a study of cytomegalovirus exposure and HLA in healthy donors. Amplification used 60 Vbeta primers and 13 Jbeta primers. Libraries were prepared by immunoSEQ multiplex PCR; TCRdb keeps only in-frame clonotypes and omits some of them. The table lists about 120,000 clones, about 59% of them singletons. Sequencing was carried out using PBMCs. The receptors come from a middle-aged woman in good health and CMV-seropositive.

The CDR3 DNA reads as TGTGCCTGGAGTGCACAGGGTTTCCATAATTCACCCCTCCACTTT. It translates to CAWSAQGFHNSPLHF. The chain employs TRBV30 and TRBJ1-6; D might be TRBD1 (6 bases). V was shortened by 1 base and J by 5 bases, with 12 bases between the two germline ends. This CDR3 contains 15 residues. The germline gives CDR1 GTSNPN, CDR2 SVGIG (reference sequence).

This chain joins TRBV18 and TRBJ2-1, with 9 bases matching TRBD2. The germline gives CDR1 KGHSH, CDR2 LQKENI. V gave up 0 bases and J gave up 7 bases; unmatched junction bases: 7. The CDR3 covers 16 residues. The chain's CDR3 is CASSPPLAGYQNEQFF. CDR3 nucleotide sequence: TGTGCCAGCTCACCACCCCTAGCGGGGTATCAGAATGAGCAGTTCTTC. Looking up the rest from reference TRBV18 and TRBJ2-1 gives the full variable domain: NAGVMQNPRHLVRRRGQEARLRCSPMKGHSHVYWYRQLPEEGLKFMVYLQKENIIDESGMPKERFSAEFPKEGPSILRIQQVVRGDSAAYFCASSPPLAGYQNEQFFGPGTRLTVL.

This clone has only a few counts. Other nucleotide sequences in the sample specify the same CDR3. The rearrangement uses TRBV18 and TRBJ1-5; D unclear. Germline V gene data show CDR1 as KGHSH and CDR2 as LQKENI. This CDR3 contains 13 residues. With 2 bases removed from V and 4 bases from J, the gap between germline ends came to 6 bases. The CDR3 bases are TGTGCCAGCTCACCAGGAGGGAATCAGCCCCAGCATTTT. It yields the protein CASSPGGNQPQHF.

About this clone: At the DNA level, this CDR3 is encoded by other sequences in the same sample as well. Here the CDR3 reads CASSPEGRRGDTQYF. In DNA, the CDR3 is TGTGCCAGCAGCCCTGAAGGGAGACGGGGAGATACGCAGTATTTT. V and J are TRBV7-9 and TRBJ2-3, with D perhaps matching TRBD2 (5 bases). Germline loops: CDR1 SEHNR, CDR2 FQNEAQ (reference sequence). CDR3 length equals 15 residues. Trimming took off 5 bases at V and 5 bases at J, with 17 bases between the two ends.

The rearrangement joins TRBV28 to TRBJ1-2, with unresolved D. The V end was cut by 3 bases, the J end by 3 bases, with 17 bases between. The CDR3 runs 16 residues. Germline CDR1 reads MDHEN; CDR2 reads SYDVKM. The CDR3 loop reads CASSFRSGIPYYGYTF. In nucleotides, the CDR3 is TGTGCCAGCAGTTTTAGGTCGGGTATTCCTTACTATGGCTACACCTTC.

This clone was counted a few times. This chain connects TRBV7-6 to TRBJ1-4; maybe TRBD1 (5 bases). Per germline, CDR1 SGHVS and CDR2 FNYEAQ. The CDR3 length is 15 residues. V was clipped by 5 bases and J by 6 bases, with 16 bases between them. The CDR3 bases are TGTGCCAGCAGCCCCTCGGGGGATGAGGATGAAAAACTGTTTTTT. It codes for CASSPSGDEDEKLFF.

The chain carries TRBV7-2 and TRBJ2-1, with TRBD2 matching 11 bases. The CDR3 runs 14 residues. Trimming at V came to 7 bases and at J to 6 bases, leaving 5 bases not matched to a gene. The germline V gene has CDR1 SGHTA and CDR2 FQGNSA. The CDR3 DNA sequence: TGTGCCAGCAACCTAGCGGGAGGATTCAATGAGCAGTTCTTC. It is translated as CASNLAGGFNEQFF.

J is TRBJ2-1 and V is TRBV9, with 16 positions matching TRBD2. The CDR3 has 18 residues. V shed 2 bases, J shed 4 bases, and the junction held 6 bases outside the gene matches. Germline values: CDR1 SGDLS, CDR2 YYNGEE. The CDR3 loop is CASSVGTSGRAAYNEQFF. DNA of the CDR3: TGTGCCAGCAGCGTTGGGACTAGCGGGAGGGCCGCGTACAATGAGCAGTTCTTC.

This clone was seen a single time. The genes are TRBV4-3 and TRBJ2-1; TRBD2 matches at 9 bases. This CDR3 has 20 amino acids. Germline values: CDR1 LGHNA, CDR2 YSLEER. Losses at the gene ends were 0 bases for V and 5 bases for J; bases not matched to a gene: 17. The CDR3 DNA sequence: TGCGCCAGCAGCCAAGATAGGGGTCTAGCGGGAAGGCCTCCCCACAATGAGCAGTTCTTC. It translates to CASSQDRGLAGRPPHNEQFF.

The rearrangement uses TRBV14 and TRBJ2-7; TRBD1 agrees at 9 bases. V lost 2 bases and J lost 5; bases outside the gene matches: 7. The CDR3 contains 15 residues. CDR1 SGHDN and CDR2 FVKESK come from the germline V gene. The CDR3 spells CASSQMSTGGNEQYF. CDR3 sequence (DNA): TGTGCCAGCAGCCAAATGAGTACAGGGGGCAACGAGCAGTACTTC.